This T cell receptor (beta chain) comes out of a study of vaccination effects on CD4 cells after COVID-19 (dated by TCRdb to between 2021 and 2023). Describing the broader study: Across the study, the median time from the second dose to post-vaccine sampling was 72 days (range 14 to 241). Cultures from other donors in the study were sequenced with the Oncomine TCR Beta short-read assay on an Illumina iSeq 100. A total of 10 COVID-19 convalescent patients and a handful of SARS-CoV-2-naive healthy vaccine recipients were included in the full study. SARS-CoV-2 spike-specific CD4+ TCR repertoires from before and after mRNA vaccination were compared in COVID-19 convalescent patients and in infection-naive vaccine recipients. The research as a whole found: At late post-vaccination timepoints, both infection-induced and vaccine-induced clones showed marked clonal contraction, consistent with waning T cell responses. Among healthy vaccine recipients, nearly all vaccine-induced clones were SARS-CoV-2 mono-reactive, and only 1 of 255 was cross-reactive with common cold coronaviruses. The study was limited by a small number of convalescent patients, and early post-infection timepoints were lacking.

Concerning this clone itself: No cognate antigen has been identified for it. Within one base of it there is no much larger clone, and no base qualities were kept.

To identify antigen-specific CD4+ T cell clonotypes by their expansion, the ViraFEST assay first stimulated PBMC with viral peptide pools and then applied TCR sequencing. After less than eleven days of culture, CD4+ T cells were isolated with the EasySep CD4+ T cell isolation kit. Two doses of either the BNT162b2 or the mRNA-1273 mRNA SARS-CoV-2 vaccine were administered to participants. Negative nucleocapsid antibody results before and after vaccination confirmed that the healthy vaccine recipients had no prior SARS-CoV-2 infection. Approximately 2 million PBMC per well were cultured with 9 to 10 ug/ml peptides in IMDM containing around 4.6% human AB serum, 8.5 to 10 IU/ml IL-2 and gentamicin. Half of the culture medium was replaced with fresh IL-2-containing medium on days 3 and 7. Unless noted otherwise, every peptide stimulation condition was grown in triplicate wells. PBMC were separated from whole blood using Ficoll-Paque Plus gradient centrifugation and were then either cryopreserved at -140C or used fresh. Overlapping peptide pools spanned the spike proteins of SARS-CoV-2 and the common cold coronaviruses HCoV-NL63, HCoV-OC43 and HCoV-229E. The QIAamp micro DNA kit was used to extract genomic DNA from the cultured CD4+ T cells.

The library came from the immunoSEQ multiplex PCR assay. DNA from the cultured and isolated CD4+ T cells underwent TCR beta CDR3 sequencing. The authors processed their data as follows. Non-productive TCR sequences were discarded, and reads were trimmed to the CDR3 region, with only CDR3s of 7 or more amino acids retained. Antigen-specific clonotypes were identified using the MANAFEST web app by comparison of expansion in peptide wells against reference cultures. To count as positive, a clone had to show expansion at FDR<0.05 compared with the reference and with all other wells, an odds ratio above 5, and a frequency above 0.1% in two replicate wells. A clonotype was defined as cross-reactive if the clonotype was significantly expanded both in SARS-CoV-2 spike wells and in at least one common cold coronavirus spike condition. CDR3 similarity was assessed by Levenshtein distance with the stringdist R package, and unrooted trees were built with ape in R 3.6.1. Held by TCRdb, this immuneACCESS table contains in-frame sequences only and omits some clones. Under half of the omission traces to an unresolved V gene where checked; the cause of the rest is unknown. That table is the source of V, J and clone size, and D and trimming were worked out from the DNA. Here the sample has some 16,000 clones; more than 75% occur a single time. Of the sample, over 15% is held by the ten largest clones.

This TCR came from a human donor who received a COVID-19 vaccine. Sequencing was performed on CD4+ T cells from PBMCs cultured with HCoV-NL63 spike peptides, taken after COVID-19 vaccination. The cell subset or site label, read with the paper, signifies: HCoV-NL63 spike overlapping peptide pool stimulation.

The CDR3 amino acid sequence is: CATSDPAGERQYF. The bases are TGTGCCACCAGTGACCCCGCTGGGGAGCGGCAGTACTTC. The chain was built from TRBV24-1 and TRBJ2-7; TRBD2 is a possible D gene, resting on 5 matching bases. V lost 4 bases and J lost 9 bases; the stretch between them is 15 bases long. From cysteine to phenylalanine, the CDR3 is 13 amino acids long. Only CDR3 DNA remains: 39 bases, in frame from the first base. CDR1 and CDR2, per the germline V gene, are KGHDR and SFDVKD.